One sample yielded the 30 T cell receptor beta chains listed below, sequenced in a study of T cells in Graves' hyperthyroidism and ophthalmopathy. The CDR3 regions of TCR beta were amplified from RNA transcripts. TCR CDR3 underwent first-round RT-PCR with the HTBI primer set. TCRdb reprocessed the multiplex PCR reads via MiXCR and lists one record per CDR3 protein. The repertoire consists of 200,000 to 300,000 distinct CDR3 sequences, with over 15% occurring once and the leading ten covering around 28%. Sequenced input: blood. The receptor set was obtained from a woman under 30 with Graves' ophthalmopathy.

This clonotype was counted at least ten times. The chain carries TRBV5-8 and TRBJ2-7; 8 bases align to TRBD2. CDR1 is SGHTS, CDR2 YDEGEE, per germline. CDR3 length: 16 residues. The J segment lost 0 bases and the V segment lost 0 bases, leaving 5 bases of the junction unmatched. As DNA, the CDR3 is TGTGCCAGCAGCTTGGCCACTAGCGGCCTCTCCTACGAGCAGTACTTC. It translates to CASSLATSGLSYEQYF.

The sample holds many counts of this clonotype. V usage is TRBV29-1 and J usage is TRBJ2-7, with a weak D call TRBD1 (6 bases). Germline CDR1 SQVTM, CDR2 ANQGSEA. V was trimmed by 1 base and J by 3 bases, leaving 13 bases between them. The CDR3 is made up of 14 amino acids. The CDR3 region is CSVEVWGPSYEQYF. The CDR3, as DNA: TGCAGCGTTGAAGTCTGGGGGCCGAGCTACGAGCAGTACTTC.

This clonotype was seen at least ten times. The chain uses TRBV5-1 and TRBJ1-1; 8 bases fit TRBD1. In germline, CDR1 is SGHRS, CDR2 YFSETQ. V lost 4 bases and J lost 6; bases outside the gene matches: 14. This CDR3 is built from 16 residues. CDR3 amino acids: CASSRGQGAPRSEAFF. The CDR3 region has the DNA TGCGCCAGCAGCCGCGGACAGGGTGCCCCTCGCTCTGAAGCTTTCTTT.

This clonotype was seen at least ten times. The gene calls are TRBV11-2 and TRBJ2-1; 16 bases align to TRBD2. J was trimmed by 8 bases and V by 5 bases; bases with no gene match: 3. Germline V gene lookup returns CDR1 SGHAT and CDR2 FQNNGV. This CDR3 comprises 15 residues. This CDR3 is CASSLGTSGRDEQFF. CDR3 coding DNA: TGTGCCAGCAGCCTCGGGACTAGCGGGAGGGATGAGCAGTTCTTC.

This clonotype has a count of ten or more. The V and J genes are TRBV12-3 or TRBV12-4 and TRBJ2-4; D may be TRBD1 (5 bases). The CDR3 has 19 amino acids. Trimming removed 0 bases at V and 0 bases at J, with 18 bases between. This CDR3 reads CASSLAPVVLQGAKNIQYF. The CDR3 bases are TGTGCCAGCAGTTTAGCGCCTGTCGTTCTTCAGGGAGCCAAAAACATTCAGTACTTC.

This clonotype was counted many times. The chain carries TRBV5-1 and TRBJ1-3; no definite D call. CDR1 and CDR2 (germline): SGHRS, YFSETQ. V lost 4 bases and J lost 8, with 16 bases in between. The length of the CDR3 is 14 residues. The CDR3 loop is CASSPGLVRDTIYF. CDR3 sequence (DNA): TGCGCCAGCAGCCCCGGACTGGTGCGGGACACCATATATTTT. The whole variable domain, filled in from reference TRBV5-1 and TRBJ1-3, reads KAGVTQTPRYLIKTRGQQVTLSCSPISGHRSVSWYQQTPGQGLQFLFEYFSETQRNKGNFPGRFSGRQFSNSRSEMNVSTLELGDSALYLCASSPGLVRDTIYFGEGSWLTVV.

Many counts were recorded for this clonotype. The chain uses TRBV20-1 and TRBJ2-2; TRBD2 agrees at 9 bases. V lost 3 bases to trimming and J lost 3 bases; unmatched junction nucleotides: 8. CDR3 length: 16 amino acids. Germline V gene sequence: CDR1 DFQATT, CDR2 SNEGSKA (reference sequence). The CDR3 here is CSASSVERGDTGELFF. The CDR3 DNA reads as TGCAGTGCTAGCTCCGTGGAGCGGGGGGACACCGGGGAGCTGTTTTTT.

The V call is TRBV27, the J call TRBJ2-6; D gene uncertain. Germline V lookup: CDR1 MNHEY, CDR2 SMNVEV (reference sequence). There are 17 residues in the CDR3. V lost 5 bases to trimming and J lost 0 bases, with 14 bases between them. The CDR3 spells CASSPLPEVSGANVLTF. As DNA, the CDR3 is TGTGCCAGCAGTCCCCTCCCCGAAGTCTCTGGGGCCAACGTCCTGACTTTC.

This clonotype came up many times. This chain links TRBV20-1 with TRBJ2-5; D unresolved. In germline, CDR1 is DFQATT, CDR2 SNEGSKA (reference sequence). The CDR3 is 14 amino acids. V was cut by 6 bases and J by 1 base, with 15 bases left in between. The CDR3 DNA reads TGCAGTGCGGCAACACTCGGATCCCAAGAGACCCAGTACTTC. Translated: CSAATLGSQETQYF.

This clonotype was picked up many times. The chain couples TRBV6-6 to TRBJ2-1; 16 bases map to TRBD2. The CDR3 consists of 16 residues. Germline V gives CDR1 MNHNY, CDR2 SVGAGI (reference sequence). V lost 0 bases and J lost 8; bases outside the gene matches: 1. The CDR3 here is CASSYSGTSGRDEQFF. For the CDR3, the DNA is TGTGCCAGCAGTTACTCCGGGACTAGCGGGAGGGATGAGCAGTTCTTC.

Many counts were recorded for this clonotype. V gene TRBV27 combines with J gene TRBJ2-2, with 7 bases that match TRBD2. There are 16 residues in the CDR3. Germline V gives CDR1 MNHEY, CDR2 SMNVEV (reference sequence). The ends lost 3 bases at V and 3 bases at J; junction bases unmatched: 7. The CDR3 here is CASSFGSGVYTGELFF. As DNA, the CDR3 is TGTGCCAGCAGTTTTGGGAGCGGGGTTTACACCGGGGAGCTGTTTTTT.

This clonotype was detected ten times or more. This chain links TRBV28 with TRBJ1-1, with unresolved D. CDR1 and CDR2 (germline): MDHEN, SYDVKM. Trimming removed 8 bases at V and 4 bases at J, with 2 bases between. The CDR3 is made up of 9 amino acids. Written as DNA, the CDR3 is TGTGCCAGCTCCACTGAAGCTTTCTTT. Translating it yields CASSTEAFF.

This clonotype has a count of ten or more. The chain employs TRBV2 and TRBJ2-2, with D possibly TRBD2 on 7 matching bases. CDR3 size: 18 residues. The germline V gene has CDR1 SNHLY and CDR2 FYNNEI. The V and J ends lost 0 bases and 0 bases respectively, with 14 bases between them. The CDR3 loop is CASSEALGGGANTGELFF. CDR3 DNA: TGTGCCAGCAGTGAAGCGTTAGGCGGGGGCGCGAACACCGGGGAGCTGTTTTTT.

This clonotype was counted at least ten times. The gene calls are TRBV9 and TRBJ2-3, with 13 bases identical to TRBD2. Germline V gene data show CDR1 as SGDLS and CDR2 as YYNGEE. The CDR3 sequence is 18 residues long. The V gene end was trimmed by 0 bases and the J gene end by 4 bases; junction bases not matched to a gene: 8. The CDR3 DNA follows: TGTGCCAGCAGCGTAGCCCGGACTAGCGGGAGTAATCCAGATACGCAGTATTTT. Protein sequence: CASSVARTSGSNPDTQYF.

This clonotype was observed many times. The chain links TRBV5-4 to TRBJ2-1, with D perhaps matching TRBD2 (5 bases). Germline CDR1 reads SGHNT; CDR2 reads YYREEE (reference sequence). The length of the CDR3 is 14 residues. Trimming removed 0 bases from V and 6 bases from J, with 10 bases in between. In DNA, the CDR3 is TGTGCCAGCAGCTTGGAGCGGACGGTCAATGAGCAGTTCTTC. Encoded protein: CASSLERTVNEQFF.

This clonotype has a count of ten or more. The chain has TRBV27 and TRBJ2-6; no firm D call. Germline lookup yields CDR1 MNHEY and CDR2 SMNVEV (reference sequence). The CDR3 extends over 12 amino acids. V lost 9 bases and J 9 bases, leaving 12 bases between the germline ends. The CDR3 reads CASSKVDNVLTF. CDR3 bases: TGTGCCAGTAGTAAGGTGGACAACGTCCTGACTTTC. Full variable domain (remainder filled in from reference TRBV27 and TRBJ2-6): EAQVTQNPRYLITVTGKKLTVTCSQNMNHEYMSWYRQDPGLGLRQIYYSMNVEVTDKGDVPEGYKVSRKEKRNFPLILESPSPNQTSLYFCASSKVDNVLTFGAGSRLTVL.

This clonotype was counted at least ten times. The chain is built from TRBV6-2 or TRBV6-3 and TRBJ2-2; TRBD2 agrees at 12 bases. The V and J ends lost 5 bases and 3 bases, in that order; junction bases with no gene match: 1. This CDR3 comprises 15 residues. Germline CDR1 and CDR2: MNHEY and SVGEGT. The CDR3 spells CASSPSGRDTGELFF. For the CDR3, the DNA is TGTGCCAGCAGTCCTAGCGGGAGGGACACCGGGGAGCTGTTTTTT.

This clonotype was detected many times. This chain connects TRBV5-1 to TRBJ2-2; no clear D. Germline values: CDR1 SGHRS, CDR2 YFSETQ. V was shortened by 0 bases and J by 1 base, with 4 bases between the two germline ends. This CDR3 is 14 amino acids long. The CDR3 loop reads CASSLALNTGELFF. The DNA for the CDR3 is TGCGCCAGCAGCTTGGCCCTGAACACCGGGGAGCTGTTTTTT. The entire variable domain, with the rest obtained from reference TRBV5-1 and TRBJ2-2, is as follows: KAGVTQTPRYLIKTRGQQVTLSCSPISGHRSVSWYQQTPGQGLQFLFEYFSETQRNKGNFPGRFSGRQFSNSRSEMNVSTLELGDSALYLCASSLALNTGELFFGEGSRLTVL.

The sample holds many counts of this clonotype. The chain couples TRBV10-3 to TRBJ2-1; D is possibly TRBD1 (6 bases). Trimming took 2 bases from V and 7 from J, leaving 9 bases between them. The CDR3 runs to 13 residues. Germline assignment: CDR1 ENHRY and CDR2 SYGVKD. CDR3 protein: CAISEPGTNEQFF. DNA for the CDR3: TGTGCCATCAGTGAGCCAGGGACAAATGAGCAGTTCTTC.

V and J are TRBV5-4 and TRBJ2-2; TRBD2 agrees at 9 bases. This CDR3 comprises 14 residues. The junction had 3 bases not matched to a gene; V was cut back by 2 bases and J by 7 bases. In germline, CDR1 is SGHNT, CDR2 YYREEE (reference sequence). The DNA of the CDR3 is TGTGCCAGCAGCTTCGTAGCGGGGGACGGGGAGCTGTTTTTT. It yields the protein CASSFVAGDGELFF.

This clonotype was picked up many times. The CDR3 spells CASSQADSPYEQYF. The CDR3 DNA reads as TGCGCCAGCAGCCAAGCCGACAGTCCCTACGAGCAGTACTTC. The genes are TRBV4-3 and TRBJ2-7, with a tentative D call TRBD1 (5 bases). The V gene's germline CDR1 is LGHNA and CDR2 YSLEER. The CDR3 has 14 residues. Trimming pared 1 base from V and 2 bases from J, leaving 9 bases between.

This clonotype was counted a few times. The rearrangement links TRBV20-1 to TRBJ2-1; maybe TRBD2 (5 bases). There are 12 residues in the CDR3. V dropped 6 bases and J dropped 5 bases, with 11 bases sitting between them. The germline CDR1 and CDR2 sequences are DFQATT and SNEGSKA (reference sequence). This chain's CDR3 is CSASGINNEQFF. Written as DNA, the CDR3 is TGCAGTGCATCGGGGATAAACAATGAGCAGTTCTTC.

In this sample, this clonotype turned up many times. For the CDR3, the DNA is TGTGCCAGCAGCGGTAGGAAAACCGGGGAGCTGTTTTTT. Its translation is CASSGRKTGELFF. The rearrangement links TRBV28 to TRBJ2-2, with unresolved D. CDR3 size: 13 residues. Germline V lookup: CDR1 MDHEN, CDR2 SYDVKM. V lost 6 bases, J lost 5 bases, and 10 bases lay in between.

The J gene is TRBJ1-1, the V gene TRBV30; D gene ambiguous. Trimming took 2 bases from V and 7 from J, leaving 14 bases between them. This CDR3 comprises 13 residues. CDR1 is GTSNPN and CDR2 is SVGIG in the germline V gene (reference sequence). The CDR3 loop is CAWSLAGGSEAFF. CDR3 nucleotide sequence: TGTGCCTGGAGTTTGGCGGGAGGAAGTGAAGCTTTCTTT.

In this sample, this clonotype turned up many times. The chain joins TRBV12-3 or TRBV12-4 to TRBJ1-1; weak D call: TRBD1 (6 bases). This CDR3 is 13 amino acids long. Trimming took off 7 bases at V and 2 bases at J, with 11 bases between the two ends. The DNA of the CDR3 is TGTGCCAGCATCAGGGGTATTAACACTGAAGCTTTCTTT. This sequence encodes CASIRGINTEAFF.

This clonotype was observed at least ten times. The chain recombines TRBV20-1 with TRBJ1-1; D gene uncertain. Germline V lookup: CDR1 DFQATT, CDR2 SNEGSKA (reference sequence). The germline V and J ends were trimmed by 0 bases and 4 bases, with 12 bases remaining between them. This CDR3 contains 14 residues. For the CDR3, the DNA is TGCAGTGCTAGAGATTCCGGGTCGGGCACTGAAGCTTTCTTT. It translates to CSARDSGSGTEAFF.

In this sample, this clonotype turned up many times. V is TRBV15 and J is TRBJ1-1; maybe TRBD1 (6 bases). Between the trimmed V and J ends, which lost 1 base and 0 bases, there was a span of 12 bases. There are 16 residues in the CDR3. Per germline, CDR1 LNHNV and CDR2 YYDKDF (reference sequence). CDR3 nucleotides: TGTGCCACCAGCAGAGGTTTAGACAGGCTGAACACTGAAGCTTTCTTT. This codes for CATSRGLDRLNTEAFF.

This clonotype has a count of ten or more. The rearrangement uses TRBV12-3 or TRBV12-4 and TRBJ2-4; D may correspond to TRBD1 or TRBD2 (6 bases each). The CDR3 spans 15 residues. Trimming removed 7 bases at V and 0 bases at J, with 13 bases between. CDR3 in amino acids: CASTYSGAAKNIQYF. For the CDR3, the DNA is TGTGCCAGCACCTACTCGGGGGCAGCCAAAAACATTCAGTACTTC.

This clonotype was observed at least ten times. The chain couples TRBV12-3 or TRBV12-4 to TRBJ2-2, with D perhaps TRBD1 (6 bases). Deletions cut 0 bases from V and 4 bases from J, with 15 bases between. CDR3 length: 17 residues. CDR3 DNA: TGTGCCAGCAGTTTAGCCCCGACAGGATTAAGCACCGGGGAGCTGTTTTTT. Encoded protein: CASSLAPTGLSTGELFF.

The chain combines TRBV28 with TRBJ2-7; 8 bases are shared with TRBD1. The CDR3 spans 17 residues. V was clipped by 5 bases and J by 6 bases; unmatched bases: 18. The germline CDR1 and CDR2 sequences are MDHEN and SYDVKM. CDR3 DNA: TGTGCCAGCAGTATCCCCTTACCCGGGACAGGTCGATCCGAGCAGTACTTC. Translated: CASSIPLPGTGRSEQYF.